The 26 T cell receptor beta chains in this list originate from one sample, sequenced in a study of beta chain features in type 1 diabetes. The sequenced template was cDNA made from the entire isolated RNA. Here immunoSEQ multiplex PCR was the method, and the copy in TCRdb shows in-frame clones only, minus some. In the table there are 110,000 to 150,000 clones, about 9.7% of which are singletons. Material for sequencing was central memory CD4+ T cells from blood. These TCRs come from a woman between 35 and 50 years old in good health.

V usage is TRBV7-2 and J usage is TRBJ1-3; D is ambiguous. CDR3 size: 16 residues. Germline V gene data show CDR1 as SGHTA and CDR2 as FQGNSA. The germline V and J ends were trimmed by 4 bases and 0 bases, with 13 bases remaining between them. The CDR3: CASSSAPRGSGNTIYF. CDR3 nucleotides: TGTGCCAGCAGCTCTGCACCACGGGGCTCTGGAAACACCATATATTTT.

This clone showed up many times. V usage is TRBV19 and J usage is TRBJ2-4; possibly TRBD2 for D (6 bases). This CDR3 has 14 residues. CDR1 and CDR2 from the germline V gene are LNHDA and SQIVND (reference sequence). Trimming took 7 bases from V and 11 from J, leaving 21 bases between them. The DNA for the CDR3 is TGTGCCAGTACCTCCCGGGGGTTAGGTTCTGTTCAGTACTTC. As protein: CASTSRGLGSVQYF.

This sequence joins TRBV11-2 and TRBJ2-7; 7 nucleotides match TRBD2. Per germline, CDR1 SGHAT and CDR2 FQNNGV. This CDR3 has 19 residues. Unmatched junction bases numbered 23, after V lost 4 bases and J lost 5 bases. CDR3 DNA sequence: TGTGCCAGCAGCTGGGGAACTGGGACTACCAGGTTCCGTCAGGACGAGCAGTACTTC. Residues: CASSWGTGTTRFRQDEQYF.

This chain joins TRBV11-3 and TRBJ2-2; TRBD1 is a possible D gene (5 bases). The ends were cut back, 3 bases at V and 1 base at J, with 9 bases in the middle. Germline V lookup: CDR1 SGHNT, CDR2 YENEEA. This CDR3 contains 15 residues. DNA for the CDR3: TGTGCCAGCAGCTTCGGGCAGGGGAACACCGGGGAGCTGTTTTTT. Its translation is CASSFGQGNTGELFF.

Notes on this clone: A read error may account for a junction end that differs from germline. V and J are TRBV13 and TRBJ2-7, with a tentative D call TRBD1 (6 bases). Germline loops: CDR1 PRHDT, CDR2 FYEKMQ (reference sequence). The CDR3 has 13 residues. In nucleotides, the CDR3 is TGTGCCAGCAGCATAGGACAGACCTACGAGCAGTACTTC. Its protein is CASSIGQTYEQYF.

There are many counts of this clone. V usage is TRBV7-9 and J usage is TRBJ1-6, with D tentatively TRBD1 (5 bases). The CDR3 consists of 13 residues. Germline assignment: CDR1 SEHNR and CDR2 FQNEAQ (reference sequence). V lost 5 bases and J 7 bases, leaving 9 bases between the germline ends. CDR3 DNA sequence: TGTGCCAGCAGCACGACAGAGAATTCACCCCTCCACTTT. This codes for CASSTTENSPLHF.

The chain links TRBV2 to TRBJ1-3; 8 bases fit TRBD1. Germline CDR1 reads SNHLY; CDR2 reads FYNNEI. Losses at the gene ends were 2 bases for V and 3 bases for J; bases not matched to a gene: 6. This CDR3 is 16 amino acids long. CDR3 DNA sequence: TGTGCCAGCAGTGAATTTTTGACAGGGGTTGGAAACACCATATATTTT. It codes for CASSEFLTGVGNTIYF.

This clone was detected only a few times. The chain recombines TRBV7-2 with TRBJ2-7; D is unclear. Germline V lookup: CDR1 SGHTA, CDR2 FQGNSA. V was trimmed by 2 bases and J by 0 bases, leaving 11 bases between them. This CDR3 contains 15 residues. The CDR3 DNA is TGTGCCAGCAGCTTATCTCCCTCGAGCTCCTACGAGCAGTACTTC. Protein product: CASSLSPSSSYEQYF.

This clone has a handful of counts. The chain uses TRBV4-3 and TRBJ2-2; no clear D. The CDR3 has 16 amino acids. V shed 0 bases and J shed 5 bases, with 13 bases lying between them. Germline-derived CDR1 and CDR2 are LGHNA and YSLEER. CDR3 residues: CASSQEGGRTTGELFF. The CDR3 DNA is TGCGCCAGCAGCCAAGAAGGCGGCCGAACGACCGGGGAGCTGTTTTTT.

Only one count was recorded for this clone. J is TRBJ2-2 and V is TRBV25-1; 9 bases match TRBD2. The CDR3 totals 14 residues. V gave up 6 bases and J gave up 3 bases; unmatched junction bases: 2. CDR1 is MGHDK, CDR2 SYGVNS, per germline. The CDR3 sequence: CASSAGGHTGELFF. The CDR3 DNA follows: TGTGCCAGCAGCGCGGGGGGGCACACCGGGGAGCTGTTTTTT.

The chain employs TRBV11-2 and TRBJ1-2; tentatively, D is TRBD1 (6 bases). Germline CDR1 SGHAT, CDR2 FQNNGV. Trimming removed 0 bases at V and 4 bases at J, with 12 bases between. The length of the CDR3 is 15 residues. This CDR3 reads CASSLDPRGAYGYTF. In DNA, the CDR3 is TGTGCCAGCAGCTTAGACCCTCGGGGGGCCTATGGCTACACCTTC.

The gene calls are TRBV6-1 and TRBJ1-5; a possible D gene is TRBD1 (5 bases). The CDR3 runs 14 residues. The germline gives CDR1 MNHNS, CDR2 SASEGT. Deletions cut 6 bases from V and 1 base from J, with 10 bases between. CDR3 residues: CASSRDRSNQPQHF. CDR3 DNA: TGTGCCAGCAGCAGGGATAGGAGCAATCAGCCCCAGCATTTT.

The rearrangement joins TRBV7-8 to TRBJ2-7, with TRBD2 matching 8 bases. With V trimmed by 5 bases and J by 4 bases, 7 bases remained unmatched. Looked up from germline, CDR1 is SGHVS and CDR2 is FQNEAQ. The CDR3 has 14 amino acids. The CDR3 DNA reads TGTGCCAGCAGCCAAGACGCGGGGGGATACGAGCAGTACTTC. It encodes CASSQDAGGYEQYF.

The chain carries TRBV7-2 and TRBJ2-2; 8 positions agree with TRBD2. CDR3 length: 17 residues. The trim removed 1 base at V and 5 bases at J, leaving 9 bases unmatched. The germline gives CDR1 SGHTA, CDR2 FQGNSA. In DNA form, the CDR3 reads TGTGCCAGCAGCTTAGGGCCTAGTCGCGGGGGGACCGGGGAGCTGTTTTTT. It specifies CASSLGPSRGGTGELFF.

Only a few counts were recorded for this clone. The V call is TRBV7-2, the J call TRBJ2-1; TRBD2 aligns across 10 bases. V was clipped by 7 bases and J by 7 bases; unmatched bases: 4. The length of the CDR3 is 13 residues. CDR1 and CDR2 from the germline V gene are SGHTA and FQGNSA. The CDR3 spells CASTYSGGNEQFF. The DNA for the CDR3 is TGTGCCAGCACCTATAGCGGGGGGAATGAGCAGTTCTTC. Looking up the rest from reference TRBV7-2 and TRBJ2-1 gives the full variable domain: GAGVSQSPSNKVTEKGKDVELRCDPISGHTALYWYRQSLGQGLEFLIYFQGNSAPDKSGLPSDRFSAERTGGSVSTLTIQRTQQEDSAVYLCASTYSGGNEQFFGPGTRLTVL.

This clone was detected a few times. The chain combines TRBV19 with TRBJ2-4, with 11 bases matching TRBD1. Germline trimming cut 5 bases from V and 6 bases from J; bases unmatched to any gene: 6. The length of the CDR3 is 15 residues. Germline lookup yields CDR1 LNHDA and CDR2 SQIVND (reference sequence). CDR3 in amino acids: CASSLGQGVSNIQYF. Here the CDR3 DNA reads TGTGCCAGTAGTTTGGGACAGGGGGTTTCAAACATTCAGTACTTC.

The chain recombines TRBV2 with TRBJ2-4; a weak D match, TRBD1 (8 bases). Trimming took 6 bases from V and 8 from J, leaving 17 bases between them. The CDR3 consists of 14 residues. CDR1 is SNHLY, CDR2 FYNNEI, per germline. CDR3 nucleotides: TGTGCCAGCAGAGTACAGGGGGGGACGGACATTCAGTACTTC. Translated: CASRVQGGTDIQYF.

This clone was observed a few times. The gene calls are TRBV25-1 and TRBJ2-1, with 8 bases fitting TRBD2. The V and J ends lost 5 bases and 10 bases, in that order; junction bases with no gene match: 7. There are 13 residues in the CDR3. Germline CDR1 and CDR2: MGHDK and SYGVNS. The CDR3 spells CASSSGGVGEQFF. CDR3 DNA: TGTGCCAGCAGTTCGGGAGGGGTCGGAGAGCAGTTCTTC.

Only a few counts were recorded for this clone. The chain is built from TRBV7-9 and TRBJ2-3; tentative D call: TRBD2 (7 bases). This CDR3 has 14 amino acids. The V gene's germline CDR1 is SEHNR and CDR2 FQNEAQ (reference sequence). Trimming pared 2 bases from V and 5 bases from J, leaving 11 bases between. The DNA for the CDR3 is TGTGCCAGCAGCTTAACGGGGGGCATAGATACGCAGTATTTT. Amino acids: CASSLTGGIDTQYF.

The V gene is TRBV9, the J gene TRBJ1-2, with a tentative D call TRBD1 (5 bases). V was pared by 4 bases and J by 4 bases, with 14 bases between. The CDR3 has 14 amino acids. CDR1 SGDLS and CDR2 YYNGEE come from the germline V gene. CDR3 residues: CASSFPDSLYGYTF. The CDR3, as DNA: TGTGCCAGCAGCTTTCCCGACAGTCTCTATGGCTACACCTTC.

This chain uses TRBV7-9 with TRBJ1-1, with TRBD1 as a possible D gene (5 bases). The CDR3 contains 12 residues. Germline V gene data show CDR1 as SEHNR and CDR2 as FQNEAQ (reference sequence). V shed 11 bases and J shed 1 base, with 11 bases lying between them. The CDR3 sequence is CAGGGANTEAFF. The CDR3 DNA reads TGTGCCGGGGGGGGAGCGAACACTGAAGCTTTCTTT.

The J gene is TRBJ1-5, the V gene TRBV5-1, with unresolved D. Trimming cost V 0 bases and J 7 bases, with 11 bases left between them. The CDR3 sequence is 14 residues long. Germline V gene sequence: CDR1 SGHRS, CDR2 YFSETQ. The CDR3 sequence is CASSLDGIDQPQHF. The CDR3 bases are TGCGCCAGCAGCTTGGACGGGATCGACCAGCCCCAGCATTTT.

This clone was counted only a few times. The chain is built from TRBV5-1 and TRBJ1-3; 8 positions match TRBD1. After removal of 4 bases from V and 0 bases from J, the junction contained 6 bases not matched to a gene. Per germline, CDR1 SGHRS and CDR2 YFSETQ. The CDR3 runs to 16 residues. In DNA, the CDR3 is TGCGCCAGCAGCCCGGCCGGGACAGGCTCTGGAAACACCATATATTTT. This codes for CASSPAGTGSGNTIYF.

This clone turned up a few times. The J gene is TRBJ2-5, the V gene TRBV5-4; a weak D match, TRBD2 (6 bases). V shed 7 bases and J shed 5 bases, with 15 bases lying between them. Germline lookup yields CDR1 SGHNT and CDR2 YYREEE (reference sequence). CDR3 length: 13 residues. Here the CDR3 DNA reads TGTGCCAGCGGCGCGGGGTATGGGGAGACCCAGTACTTC. It is translated as CASGAGYGETQYF.

There are a few counts of this clone. The chain couples TRBV9 to TRBJ1-2, with 7 positions matching TRBD1. This CDR3 has 13 residues. Germline lookup yields CDR1 SGDLS and CDR2 YYNGEE. The junction had 8 bases not matched to a gene; V was cut back by 4 bases and J by 8 bases. The DNA of the CDR3 is TGTGCCAGCAGCTCAGGGGGGTTCAGAGGCTACACCTTC. Its protein product is CASSSGGFRGYTF. The entire variable domain, with the rest obtained from reference TRBV9 and TRBJ1-2, is as follows: DSGVTQTPKHLITATGQRVTLRCSPRSGDLSVYWYQQSLDQGLQFLIQYYNGEERAKGNILERFSAQQFPDLHSELNLSSLELGDSALYFCASSSGGFRGYTFGSGTRLTVV.

The sample holds a few counts of this clone. The J gene is TRBJ2-5, the V gene TRBV11-2, with D possibly TRBD1 on 5 matching bases. V lost 1 base and J 5 bases, leaving 14 bases between the germline ends. Germline V gene sequence: CDR1 SGHAT, CDR2 FQNNGV. This CDR3 region has 15 residues. The CDR3 protein is CASSLARAKGETQYF. In nucleotides, the CDR3 is TGTGCCAGCAGCTTAGCACGGGCGAAGGGGGAGACCCAGTACTTC.